The 26 T cell receptor beta chains in this list originate from one sample, sequenced in a study of T cell changes during pregnancy in multiple sclerosis. The repertoire was sequenced with immunoSEQ multiplex PCR; TCRdb's copy has only in-frame clones and lacks some. This table holds 93,000 or so clones, about 90% found once. The sample here was peripheral blood, taken after pregnancy. The source of these receptors is a female donor with multiple sclerosis, enrolled in a pregnancy study.

This clone was seen just once. The rearrangement uses TRBV6-5 and TRBJ1-1, with TRBD1 identical over 7 bases. This CDR3 region has 14 residues. V gave up 5 bases and J gave up 0 bases; unmatched junction bases: 3. CDR1 is MNHEY, CDR2 SVGAGI, per germline. The CDR3 DNA sequence: TGTGCCAGCAGTGCGGACAGGCTGAACACTGAAGCTTTCTTT. Protein sequence: CASSADRLNTEAFF.

As concerns this clone: In the same sample, other DNA sequences code for this CDR3. The J gene is TRBJ2-1, the V gene TRBV7-2; 7 nucleotides align to TRBD2. The germline V gene encodes CDR1 SGHTA and CDR2 FQGNSA. J was trimmed by 3 bases and V by 1 base; bases with no gene match: 6. This CDR3 has 16 residues. This chain's CDR3 is CASSLVRLAVYNEQFF. In nucleotides, the CDR3 is TGTGCCAGCAGCTTAGTAAGGCTAGCGGTCTACAATGAGCAGTTCTTC.

The chain carries TRBV5-1 and TRBJ2-3, with 7 bases identical to TRBD2. The CDR3 is 14 amino acids. Trimming took 1 base from V and 5 from J; bases not matched to a gene: 4. Looked up from germline, CDR1 is SGHRS and CDR2 is YFSETQ. CDR3 sequence (DNA): TGCGCCAGCAGCTTGTTGGGGGAGGGAGATACGCAGTATTTT. Translating gives CASSLLGEGDTQYF.

This chain joins TRBV6-5 and TRBJ2-1; D ambiguous. The CDR3 extends over 14 amino acids. Germline V lookup: CDR1 MNHEY, CDR2 SVGAGI. The V gene lost 6 bases and the J gene lost 0 bases, with 9 bases spanning the gap. CDR3 DNA sequence: TGTGCCAGCAGCGCCTTTAGCTCCTACAATGAGCAGTTCTTC. Amino acid sequence: CASSAFSSYNEQFF.

The rearrangement links TRBV7-9 to TRBJ2-5, with no clear D. Germline CDR1 reads SEHNR; CDR2 reads FQNEAQ (reference sequence). The CDR3 consists of 11 residues. Trimming pared 2 bases from V and 5 bases from J, leaving 3 bases between. Here the CDR3 DNA reads TGTGCCAGCAGCTTACAGGAGACCCAGTACTTC. It is translated as CASSLQETQYF. Full variable domain (outside the CDR3, taken from reference TRBV7-9 and TRBJ2-5): DTGVSQNPRHKITKRGQNVTFRCDPISEHNRLYWYRQTLGQGPEFLTYFQNEAQLEKSRLLSDRFSAERPKGSFSTLEIQRTEQGDSAMYLCASSLQETQYFGPGTRLLVL.

CDR3 in amino acids: CAISESLAVTYEQYF. The CDR3 nucleotides read TGTGCCATCAGTGAGTCGCTAGCGGTGACCTACGAGCAGTACTTC. The chain is built from TRBV10-3 and TRBJ2-7; 7 nucleotides match TRBD2. The CDR3 is 15 residues long. Per germline, CDR1 ENHRY and CDR2 SYGVKD. V lost 0 bases and J lost 2; bases outside the gene matches: 4.

The chain is built from TRBV29-1 and TRBJ1-1; 7 bases are a match to TRBD1. V lost 4 bases and J lost 1; bases outside the gene matches: 6. In germline, CDR1 is SQVTM, CDR2 ANQGSEA. CDR3 length: 14 amino acids. The CDR3, as DNA: TGCAGCGTTGGGGGACAGTTCGCGAACACTGAAGCTTTCTTT. It specifies CSVGGQFANTEAFF.

CDR3 residues: CASKRTGFTDTQYF. The CDR3, as DNA: TGTGCCAGCAAGAGGACAGGGTTCACAGATACGCAGTATTTT. V and J are TRBV27 and TRBJ2-3; 8 positions match TRBD1. Trimming at V came to 7 bases and at J to 2 bases, leaving 5 bases not matched to a gene. The CDR3 totals 14 residues. Looked up from germline, CDR1 is MNHEY and CDR2 is SMNVEV (reference sequence).

This chain links TRBV5-1 with TRBJ1-5; D unresolved. This CDR3 contains 15 residues. Looked up from germline, CDR1 is SGHRS and CDR2 is YFSETQ. Trimming shortened V by 4 bases and J by 1 base, and 12 bases separated the two germline ends. The CDR3 coding sequence is TGCGCCAGCAGCCGGACTGGGGAAAGCAATCAGCCCCAGCATTTT. The encoded protein is CASSRTGESNQPQHF.

CDR3 bases: TGTGCCAGCAGGGGATTACTAGCGGTCACGCAAGGGGAGCAGTTCTTC. Protein: CASRGLLAVTQGEQFF. The V gene is TRBV28, the J gene TRBJ2-1, with 8 nucleotides matching TRBD2. V was clipped by 6 bases and J by 10 bases; unmatched bases: 17. Germline CDR1 and CDR2: MDHEN and SYDVKM. The CDR3 has 16 amino acids.

This chain links TRBV2 with TRBJ2-1, with 13 bases fitting TRBD2. J was trimmed by 6 bases and V by 3 bases; bases with no gene match: 14. CDR3 length: 19 residues. The germline V gene encodes CDR1 SNHLY and CDR2 FYNNEI. The CDR3 DNA reads as TGTGCCAGCAGTGAGTTATCCACACTAGCGGGAGGGCCTGGCAATGAGCAGTTCTTC. Translation: CASSELSTLAGGPGNEQFF.

The chain joins TRBV6-4 to TRBJ2-1; no reliable D call. The CDR3 contains 14 residues. Trimming pared 0 bases from V and 6 bases from J, leaving 9 bases between. The germline gives CDR1 MRHNA, CDR2 SNTAGT. This CDR3 is CASSDSVRSNEQFF. The DNA of the CDR3 is TGTGCCAGCAGTGACTCTGTGAGATCCAATGAGCAGTTCTTC.

This chain connects TRBV27 to TRBJ2-1; perhaps TRBD1 as D (5 bases). Germline values: CDR1 MNHEY, CDR2 SMNVEV (reference sequence). There are 12 residues in the CDR3. Trimming left V 8 bases short and J 4 bases short, with 9 bases between. This CDR3 reads CASAQGYNEQFF. CDR3 DNA: TGTGCCAGCGCTCAGGGTTACAATGAGCAGTTCTTC.

The rearrangement links TRBV29-1 to TRBJ1-1; perhaps TRBD1 as D (5 bases). The CDR3 sequence is 11 residues long. CDR1 and CDR2 from the germline V gene are SQVTM and ANQGSEA. Trimming shortened V by 5 bases and J by 3 bases, and 7 bases separated the two germline ends. CDR3 in DNA: TGCAGCGTTAGGGGTGACACTGAAGCTTTCTTT. The encoded protein is CSVRGDTEAFF.

This chain connects TRBV10-3 to TRBJ1-1; possibly TRBD1 for D (5 bases). V was pared by 2 bases and J by 4 bases, with 8 bases between. The CDR3 has 13 amino acids. The germline V gene has CDR1 ENHRY and CDR2 SYGVKD. In DNA form, the CDR3 reads TGTGCCATCAGTGAGGCGCAGGGCACTGAAGCTTTCTTT. This translates into CAISEAQGTEAFF.

The V and J genes are TRBV6-1 and TRBJ2-5, with TRBD1 matching 9 bases. This CDR3 region has 16 residues. The germline V gene encodes CDR1 MNHNS and CDR2 SASEGT. The ends lost 2 bases at V and 3 bases at J; junction bases unmatched: 7. CDR3 in amino acids: CASSELGQGKKETQYF. CDR3 DNA: TGTGCCAGCAGTGAACTTGGACAGGGGAAAAAAGAGACCCAGTACTTC.

V is TRBV6-6 and J is TRBJ1-5; D unresolved. Germline V gives CDR1 MNHNY, CDR2 SVGAGI (reference sequence). Trimming shortened V by 8 bases and J by 0 bases, and 8 bases separated the two germline ends. The length of the CDR3 is 13 residues. CDR3 in amino acids: CASRRASNQPQHF. The CDR3 DNA reads as TGTGCCAGCCGGAGGGCTAGCAATCAGCCCCAGCATTTT.

The chain has TRBV7-3 and TRBJ2-3; perhaps TRBD2 as D (6 bases). Germline CDR1 and CDR2: SGHTA and FQGTGA. V was clipped by 2 bases and J by 6 bases, with 12 bases between them. The CDR3 has 14 amino acids. CDR3 nucleotides: TGTGCCAGCAGCTTATTGACCCGGGAGGATACGCAGTATTTT. This sequence encodes CASSLLTREDTQYF.

The chain carries TRBV19 and TRBJ1-4; perhaps TRBD1 as D (5 bases). The CDR3 is 14 residues long. The V and J ends lost 5 bases and 7 bases respectively, with 14 bases between them. Germline V CDR1 and CDR2: LNHDA, SQIVND (reference sequence). The CDR3 DNA follows: TGTGCCAGTAGTGTTACAGGATCCTCTGAAAAACTGTTTTTT. It is translated as CASSVTGSSEKLFF.

The V call is TRBV18, the J call TRBJ2-1, with D maybe TRBD1 (6 bases). V lost 3 bases to trimming and J lost 10 bases, with 19 bases between them. Germline V lookup: CDR1 KGHSH, CDR2 LQKENI. This CDR3 has 15 amino acids. Here the CDR3 reads CASSPQGSTAGEQFF. The DNA of the CDR3 is TGTGCCAGCTCACCCCAGGGGTCCACAGCAGGGGAGCAGTTCTTC.

This rearrangement joins TRBV9 to TRBJ1-1; 8 bases agree with TRBD1. The CDR3 extends over 17 amino acids. V gave up 4 bases and J gave up 0 bases; unmatched junction bases: 11. From germline, CDR1 is SGDLS and CDR2 YYNGEE. CDR3 nucleotide sequence: TGTGCCAGCAGCAAAAACCACAGGGGGATTATGAACACTGAAGCTTTCTTT. This codes for CASSKNHRGIMNTEAFF.

The chain employs TRBV5-5 and TRBJ2-7, with D unclear. Germline CDR1 is SGHKS and CDR2 is YYEKEE (reference sequence). CDR3 length: 12 residues. The germline V and J ends were trimmed by 2 bases and 2 bases, with 5 bases remaining between them. CDR3 coding DNA: TGTGCCAGCAGCTTTCAGACCTACGAGCAGTACTTC. Encoded protein: CASSFQTYEQYF.

The chain links TRBV4-2 to TRBJ2-6, with 11 positions matching TRBD2. Trimming at V came to 3 bases and at J to 1 base, leaving 11 bases not matched to a gene. This CDR3 region has 20 residues. Germline V gene data show CDR1 as LGHNA and CDR2 as YNFKEQ. CDR3 in amino acids: CASSHDSSGGASSGANVLTF. The CDR3 DNA follows: TGTGCCAGCAGCCATGACAGTAGCGGGGGGGCTTCTTCTGGGGCCAACGTCCTGACTTTC.

The V and J genes are TRBV5-1 and TRBJ2-1; 8 bases align to TRBD2. The CDR3 is made up of 16 amino acids. V lost 4 bases, J lost 9 bases, and 15 bases stayed unmatched. The germline V gene has CDR1 SGHRS and CDR2 YFSETQ. CDR3 sequence (DNA): TGCGCCAGCAGCCCCGGACTAGCCTCTTATGAGGTTGAGCAGTTCTTC. Translating gives CASSPGLASYEVEQFF.

Concerning this clone itself: Distinct nucleotide sequences in the sample also encode this CDR3. The CDR3 sequence: CASSDRGYGYTF. The CDR3 nucleotides read TGTGCCAGCAGTGACAGGGGCTATGGCTACACCTTC. The chain has TRBV2 and TRBJ1-2, with D possibly being TRBD1 (6 bases). The V end was cut by 3 bases, the J end by 4 bases, with 6 bases between. Germline CDR1 is SNHLY and CDR2 is FYNNEI. CDR3 length equals 12 residues.

V usage is TRBV4-2 and J usage is TRBJ1-1; 9 nucleotides line up with TRBD1. Per germline, CDR1 LGHNA and CDR2 YNFKEQ. CDR3 length equals 16 residues. V gave up 4 bases and J gave up 11 bases; unmatched junction bases: 17. The CDR3 DNA follows: TGTGCCAGCAGCCCCCTTCCGGGACAGGGTGTTGGGTTCGCTTTCTTT. Amino acid sequence: CASSPLPGQGVGFAFF.